The clone carrying this TCR beta chain was seen repeatedly, ten times or more. Its antigen is unidentified. With no exceptions, donors were healthy Caucasians. This specimen comes from a study of identical twins. Template switching added a universal primer site, and cDNA bore unique molecular identifiers. TCRdb ran MiXCR on the 5' RACE reads and lists one entry per CDR3 protein. Of roughly 1,500,000 distinct CDR3 sequences in the sample, around 29% were seen once. Study results and caveats: Reduced insertions were recorded for abundant cord blood beta clonotypes, with no such pattern in memory repertoires.

The length of the CDR3 is 12 residues. The V and J ends lost 0 bases and 3 bases respectively, with 4 bases between them. Germline assignment: CDR1 SGHRS and CDR2 YFSETQ. The source of this sequence is a newborn girl in good health. The sequencing sample was made of cord blood. The chain recombines TRBV5-1 with TRBJ2-7; no clear D. CDR3 coding DNA: TGCGCCAGCAGCTTGGAGGGCTACGAGCAGTACTTC. Translated, it gives CASSLEGYEQYF.